The 4 T cell receptor beta chains given below trace back to one sample, sequenced in a study of blood T cell repertoires in COVID-19. Clones were sequenced by immunoSEQ multiplex PCR, and TCRdb holds only the in-frame ones, with some missing. This repertoire shows more than 65,000 clones, around 85% found once; its top ten account for approximately 5.1%. The sequenced material came from peripheral blood. The source of these receptors is a man between 60 and 75 years old with acute or convalescent COVID-19.

This clone showed up just once. The chain employs TRBV18 and TRBJ2-5, with D tentatively TRBD1 (6 bases). In germline, CDR1 is KGHSH, CDR2 LQKENI. V lost 6 bases to trimming and J lost 5 bases, with 16 bases between them. This CDR3 region has 14 residues. The CDR3 protein is CASSTDSRSETQYF. Written as DNA, the CDR3 is TGTGCCAGCTCGACGGACAGTCGGAGCGAGACCCAGTACTTC. The full variable domain, with the rest looked up from reference TRBV18 and TRBJ2-5, is NAGVMQNPRHLVRRRGQEARLRCSPMKGHSHVYWYRQLPEEGLKFMVYLQKENIIDESGMPKERFSAEFPKEGPSILRIQQVVRGDSAAYFCASSTDSRSETQYFGPGTRLLVL.

This rearrangement joins TRBV9 to TRBJ2-1, with a weak D call TRBD2 (6 bases). The CDR3 runs to 13 residues. The ends were cut back, 4 bases at V and 4 bases at J, with 9 bases in the middle. In germline, CDR1 is SGDLS, CDR2 YYNGEE. CDR3 region: CASSWSGYNEQFF. The CDR3 bases are TGTGCCAGCAGCTGGAGCGGGTACAATGAGCAGTTCTTC.

This clone was seen just once. The rearrangement joins TRBV4-2 to TRBJ2-3; TRBD1 aligns across 10 bases. The germline gives CDR1 LGHNA, CDR2 YNFKEQ. Losses at the gene ends were 6 bases for V and 1 base for J; bases not matched to a gene: 7. The CDR3 extends over 16 amino acids. The CDR3, as DNA: TGTGCCAGCAGTTCTAAAGGGACAGGGGGCACAGATACGCAGTATTTT. This translates into CASSSKGTGGTDTQYF.

This chain connects TRBV5-1 to TRBJ2-4, with TRBD1 matching over 10 bases. Germline V gene data show CDR1 as SGHRS and CDR2 as YFSETQ. The CDR3 runs to 17 residues. V lost 0 bases to trimming and J lost 4 bases; unmatched junction nucleotides: 7. CDR3 amino acids: CASSLETGGVSKNIQYF. In nucleotides, the CDR3 is TGCGCCAGCAGCTTGGAGACAGGGGGCGTTTCAAAAAACATTCAGTACTTC.